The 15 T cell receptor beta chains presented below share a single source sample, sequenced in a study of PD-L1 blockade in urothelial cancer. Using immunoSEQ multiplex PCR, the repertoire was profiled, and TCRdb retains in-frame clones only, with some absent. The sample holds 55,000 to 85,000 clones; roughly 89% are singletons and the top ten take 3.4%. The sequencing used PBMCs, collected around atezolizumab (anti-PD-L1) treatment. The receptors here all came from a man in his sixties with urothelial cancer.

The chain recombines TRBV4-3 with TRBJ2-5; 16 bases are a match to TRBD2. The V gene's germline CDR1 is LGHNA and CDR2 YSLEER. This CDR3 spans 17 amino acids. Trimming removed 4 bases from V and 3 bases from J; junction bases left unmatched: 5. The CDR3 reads CASSRGLAGGPKETQYF. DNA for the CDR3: TGCGCCAGCAGCCGGGGACTAGCGGGAGGGCCTAAAGAGACCCAGTACTTC.

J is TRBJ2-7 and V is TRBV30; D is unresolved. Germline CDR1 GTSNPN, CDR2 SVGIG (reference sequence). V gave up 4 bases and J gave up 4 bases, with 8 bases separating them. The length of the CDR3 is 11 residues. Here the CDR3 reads CAWNAGYEQYF. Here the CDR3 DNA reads TGTGCCTGGAATGCAGGATACGAGCAGTACTTC.

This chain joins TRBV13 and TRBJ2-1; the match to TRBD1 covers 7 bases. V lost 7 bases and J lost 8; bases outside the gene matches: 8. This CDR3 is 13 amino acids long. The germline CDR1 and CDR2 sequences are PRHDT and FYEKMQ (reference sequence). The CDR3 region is CASTGQVRDEQFF. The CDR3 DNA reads TGTGCCAGCACTGGACAGGTTCGGGATGAGCAGTTCTTC.

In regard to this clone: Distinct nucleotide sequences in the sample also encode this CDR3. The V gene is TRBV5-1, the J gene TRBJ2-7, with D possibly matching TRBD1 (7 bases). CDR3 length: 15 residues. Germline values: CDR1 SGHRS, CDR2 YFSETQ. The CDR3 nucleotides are TGCGCTAGCGGAGCTGCAGACAGGGAAAAGTACGAGCAGTACTTC. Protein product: CASGAADREKYEQYF.

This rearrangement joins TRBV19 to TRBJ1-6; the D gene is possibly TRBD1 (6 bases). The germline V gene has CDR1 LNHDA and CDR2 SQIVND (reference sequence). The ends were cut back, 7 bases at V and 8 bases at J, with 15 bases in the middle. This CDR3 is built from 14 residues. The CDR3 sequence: CASKGRGMDSPLHF. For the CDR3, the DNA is TGTGCCAGTAAGGGCAGGGGTATGGATTCACCCCTCCACTTT. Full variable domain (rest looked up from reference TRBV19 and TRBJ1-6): DGGITQSPKYLFRKEGQNVTLSCEQNLNHDAMYWYRQDPGQGLRLIYYSQIVNDFQKGDIAEGYSVSREKKESFPLTVTSAQKNPTAFYLCASKGRGMDSPLHFGNGTRLTVT.

The DNA for the CDR3 is TGTGCCAGCAGTTCAAATACAGGGGCGGCTGAAGCTTTCTTT. Translation: CASSSNTGAAEAFF. V gene TRBV6-6 combines with J gene TRBJ1-1; 7 bases align to TRBD1. The CDR3 contains 14 residues. The germline V gene has CDR1 MNHNY and CDR2 SVGAGI (reference sequence). V trimming: 4 bases; J trimming: 6 bases; junction bases outside the gene matches: 8.

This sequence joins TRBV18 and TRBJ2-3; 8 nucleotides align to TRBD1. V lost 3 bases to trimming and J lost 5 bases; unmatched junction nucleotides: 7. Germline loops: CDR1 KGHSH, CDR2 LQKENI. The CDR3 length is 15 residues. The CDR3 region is CASSPGTGIGDTQYF. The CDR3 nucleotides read TGTGCCAGCTCACCCGGGACAGGCATTGGAGATACGCAGTATTTT.

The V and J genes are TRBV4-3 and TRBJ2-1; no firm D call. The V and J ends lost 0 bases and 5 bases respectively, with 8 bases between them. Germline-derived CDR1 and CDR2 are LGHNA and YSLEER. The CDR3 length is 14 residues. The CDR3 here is CASSQDLLNNEQFF. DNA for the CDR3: TGCGCCAGCAGCCAAGATCTCTTAAACAATGAGCAGTTCTTC.

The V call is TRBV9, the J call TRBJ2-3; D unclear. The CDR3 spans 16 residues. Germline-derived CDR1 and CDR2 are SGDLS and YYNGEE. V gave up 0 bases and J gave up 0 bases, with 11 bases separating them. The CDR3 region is CASSVGAFPSTDTQYF. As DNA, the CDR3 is TGTGCCAGCAGCGTAGGGGCTTTCCCCAGCACAGATACGCAGTATTTT.

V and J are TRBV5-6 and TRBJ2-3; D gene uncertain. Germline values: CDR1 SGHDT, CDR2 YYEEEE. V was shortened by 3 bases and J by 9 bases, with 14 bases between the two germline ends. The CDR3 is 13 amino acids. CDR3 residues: CASSSKSDDTQYF. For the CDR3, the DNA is TGTGCCAGCAGCTCCAAGAGCGACGACACGCAGTATTTT.

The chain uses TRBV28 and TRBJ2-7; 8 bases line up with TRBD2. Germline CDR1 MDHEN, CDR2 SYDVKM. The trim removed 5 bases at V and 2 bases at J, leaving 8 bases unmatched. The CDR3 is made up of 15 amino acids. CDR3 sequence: CASSSIAGRTYEQYF. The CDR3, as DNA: TGTGCCAGCAGTAGCATAGCGGGACGTACCTACGAGCAGTACTTC.

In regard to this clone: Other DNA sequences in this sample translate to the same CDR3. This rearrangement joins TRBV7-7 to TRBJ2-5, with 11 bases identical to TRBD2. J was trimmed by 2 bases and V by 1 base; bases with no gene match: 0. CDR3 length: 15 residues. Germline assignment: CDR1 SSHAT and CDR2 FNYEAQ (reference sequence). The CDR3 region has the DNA TGTGCCAGCAGCTTAGGACTAGCGGGACAAGAGACCCAGTACTTC. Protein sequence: CASSLGLAGQETQYF.

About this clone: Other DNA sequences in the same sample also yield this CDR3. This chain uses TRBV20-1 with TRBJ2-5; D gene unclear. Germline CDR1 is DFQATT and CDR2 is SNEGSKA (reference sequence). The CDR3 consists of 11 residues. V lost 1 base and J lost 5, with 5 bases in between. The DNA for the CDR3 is TGCAGTGCTAGAGTCGGGGAGACCCAGTACTTC. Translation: CSARVGETQYF.

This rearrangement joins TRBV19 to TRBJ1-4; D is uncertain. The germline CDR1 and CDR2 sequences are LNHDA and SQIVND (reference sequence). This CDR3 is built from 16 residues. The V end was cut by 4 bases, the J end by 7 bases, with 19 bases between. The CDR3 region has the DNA TGTGCCAGTAGTACCGCCGGACGGGGAGGTTCTGAAAAACTGTTTTTT. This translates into CASSTAGRGGSEKLFF.

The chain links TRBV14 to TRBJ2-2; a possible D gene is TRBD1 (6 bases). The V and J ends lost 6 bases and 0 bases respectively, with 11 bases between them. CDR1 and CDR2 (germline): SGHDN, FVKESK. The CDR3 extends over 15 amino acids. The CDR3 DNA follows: TGTGCCAGCAGATGGACAGCATCGAACACCGGGGAGCTGTTTTTT. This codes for CASRWTASNTGELFF.